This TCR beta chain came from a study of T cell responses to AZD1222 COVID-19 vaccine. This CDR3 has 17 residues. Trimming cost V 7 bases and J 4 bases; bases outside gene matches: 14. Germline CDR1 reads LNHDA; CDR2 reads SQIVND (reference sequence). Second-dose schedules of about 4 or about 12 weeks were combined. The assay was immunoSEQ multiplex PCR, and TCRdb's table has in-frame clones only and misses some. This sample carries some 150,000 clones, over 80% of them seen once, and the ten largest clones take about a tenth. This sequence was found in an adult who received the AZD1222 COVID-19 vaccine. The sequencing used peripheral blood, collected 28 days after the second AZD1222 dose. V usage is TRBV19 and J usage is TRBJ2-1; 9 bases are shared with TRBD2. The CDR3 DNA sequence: TGTGCCAGTAAGGCGCGGGAGGGCCTCGGGAGATACAATGAGCAGTTCTTC. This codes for CASKAREGLGRYNEQFF.